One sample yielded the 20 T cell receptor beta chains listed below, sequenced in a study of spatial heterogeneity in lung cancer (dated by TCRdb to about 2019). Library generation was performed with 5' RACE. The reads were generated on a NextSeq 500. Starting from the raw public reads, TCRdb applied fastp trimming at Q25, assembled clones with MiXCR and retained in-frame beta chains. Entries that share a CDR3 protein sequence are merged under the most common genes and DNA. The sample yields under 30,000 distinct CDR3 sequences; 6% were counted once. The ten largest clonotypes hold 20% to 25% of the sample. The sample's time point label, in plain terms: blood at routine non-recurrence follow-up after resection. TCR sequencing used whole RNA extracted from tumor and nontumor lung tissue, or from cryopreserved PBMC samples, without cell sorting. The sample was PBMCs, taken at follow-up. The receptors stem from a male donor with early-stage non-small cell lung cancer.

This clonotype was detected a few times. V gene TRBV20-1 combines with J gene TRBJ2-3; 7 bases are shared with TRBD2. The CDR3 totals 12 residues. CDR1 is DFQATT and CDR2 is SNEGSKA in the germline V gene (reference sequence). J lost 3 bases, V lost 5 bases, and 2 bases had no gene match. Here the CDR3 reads CSAEGGTDTQYF. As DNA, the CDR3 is TGCAGTGCTGAGGGAGGGACAGATACGCAGTATTTT.

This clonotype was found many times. The CDR3 DNA reads TGTGCCAGCAGTATCCGGACAGTCAACACCGGGGAGCTGTTTTTT. Amino acid sequence: CASSIRTVNTGELFF. V is TRBV12-3 or TRBV12-4 and J is TRBJ2-2; D is possibly TRBD1 (6 bases). Trimming shortened V by 5 bases and J by 2 bases, and 12 bases separated the two germline ends. The CDR3 is made up of 15 amino acids.

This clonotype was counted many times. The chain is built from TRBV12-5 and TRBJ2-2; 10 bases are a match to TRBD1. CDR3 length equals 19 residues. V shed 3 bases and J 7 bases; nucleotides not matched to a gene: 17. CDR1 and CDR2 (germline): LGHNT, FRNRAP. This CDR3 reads CASGFGQGLRQGAGGELFF. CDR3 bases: TGTGCTAGTGGTTTTGGTCAAGGTCTAAGACAGGGGGCCGGCGGGGAGCTGTTTTTT.

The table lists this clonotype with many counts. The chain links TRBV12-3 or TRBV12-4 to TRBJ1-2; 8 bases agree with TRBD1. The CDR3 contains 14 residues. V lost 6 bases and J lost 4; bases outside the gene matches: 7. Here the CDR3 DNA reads TGTGCCAGCAGCCACCAGGGGGCCAGCTATGGCTACACCTTC. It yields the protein CASSHQGASYGYTF.

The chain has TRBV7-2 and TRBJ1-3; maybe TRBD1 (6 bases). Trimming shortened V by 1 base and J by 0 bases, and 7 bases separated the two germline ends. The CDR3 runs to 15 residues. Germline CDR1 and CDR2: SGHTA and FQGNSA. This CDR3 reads CASSLGDISGNTIYF. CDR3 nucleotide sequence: TGTGCCAGCAGCTTAGGGGACATCTCTGGAAACACCATATATTTT.

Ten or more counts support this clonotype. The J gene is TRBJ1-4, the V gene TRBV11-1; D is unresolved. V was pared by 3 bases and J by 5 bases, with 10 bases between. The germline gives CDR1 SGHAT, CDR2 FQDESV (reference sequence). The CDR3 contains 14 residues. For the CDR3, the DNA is TGTGCCAGCAGCTTCTGGGGTGAGAATGAAAAACTGTTTTTT. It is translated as CASSFWGENEKLFF.

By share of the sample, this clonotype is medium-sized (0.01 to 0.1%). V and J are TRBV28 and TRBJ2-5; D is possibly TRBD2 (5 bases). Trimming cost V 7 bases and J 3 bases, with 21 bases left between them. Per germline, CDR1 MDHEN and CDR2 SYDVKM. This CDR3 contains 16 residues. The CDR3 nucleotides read TGTGCCAGCATTCCCCTCCGAAGGGTACTAGAAGAGACCCAGTACTTC. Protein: CASIPLRRVLEETQYF.

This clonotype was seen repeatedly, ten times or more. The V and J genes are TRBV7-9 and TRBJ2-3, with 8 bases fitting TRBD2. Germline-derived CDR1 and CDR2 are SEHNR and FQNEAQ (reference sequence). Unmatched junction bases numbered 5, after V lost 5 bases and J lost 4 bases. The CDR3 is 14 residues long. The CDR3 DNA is TGTGCCAGCAGCCCGGGAGCGGGGGCAGATACGCAGTATTTT. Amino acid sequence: CASSPGAGADTQYF.

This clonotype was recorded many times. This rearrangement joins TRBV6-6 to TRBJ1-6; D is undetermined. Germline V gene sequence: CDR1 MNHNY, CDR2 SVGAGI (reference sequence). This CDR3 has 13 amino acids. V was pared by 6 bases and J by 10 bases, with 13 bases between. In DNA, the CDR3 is TGTGCCAGCAGCCCACTCGTGGAATCACCCCTCCACTTT. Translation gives CASSPLVESPLHF.

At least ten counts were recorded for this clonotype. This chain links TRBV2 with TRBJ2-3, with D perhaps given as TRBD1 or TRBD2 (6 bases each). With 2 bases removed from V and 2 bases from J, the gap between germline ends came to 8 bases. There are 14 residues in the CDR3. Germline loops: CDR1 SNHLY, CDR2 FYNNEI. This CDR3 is CASSEWGATDTQYF. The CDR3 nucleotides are TGTGCCAGCAGTGAATGGGGGGCCACAGATACGCAGTATTTT.

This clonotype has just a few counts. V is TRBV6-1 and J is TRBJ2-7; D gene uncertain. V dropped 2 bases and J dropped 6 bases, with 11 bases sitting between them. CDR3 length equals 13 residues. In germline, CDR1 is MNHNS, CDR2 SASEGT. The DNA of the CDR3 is TGTGCCAGCAGTGAAATTTCTGGGATCGAGCAGTACGTC. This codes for CASSEISGIEQYV.

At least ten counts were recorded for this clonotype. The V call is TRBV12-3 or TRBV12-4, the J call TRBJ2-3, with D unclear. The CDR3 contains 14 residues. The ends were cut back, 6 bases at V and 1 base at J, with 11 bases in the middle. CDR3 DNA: TGTGCCAGCAGAGACCTACGAGGCACAGATACGCAGTATTTT. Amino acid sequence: CASRDLRGTDTQYF.

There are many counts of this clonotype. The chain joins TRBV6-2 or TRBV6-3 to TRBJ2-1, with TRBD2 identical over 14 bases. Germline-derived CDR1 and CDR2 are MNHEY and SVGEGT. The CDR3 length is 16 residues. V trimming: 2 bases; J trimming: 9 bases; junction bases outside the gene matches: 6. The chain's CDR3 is CASSYRTSGRPGEQFF. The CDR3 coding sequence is TGTGCCAGCAGTTACCGGACTAGCGGGAGGCCAGGTGAGCAGTTCTTC.

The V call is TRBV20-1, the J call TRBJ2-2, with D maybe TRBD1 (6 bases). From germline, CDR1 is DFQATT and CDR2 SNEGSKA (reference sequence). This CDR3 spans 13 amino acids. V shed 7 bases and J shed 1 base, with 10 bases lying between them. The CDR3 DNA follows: TGCAGTGGTCTACAGGGGAACACCGGGGAGCTGTTTTTT. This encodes CSGLQGNTGELFF.

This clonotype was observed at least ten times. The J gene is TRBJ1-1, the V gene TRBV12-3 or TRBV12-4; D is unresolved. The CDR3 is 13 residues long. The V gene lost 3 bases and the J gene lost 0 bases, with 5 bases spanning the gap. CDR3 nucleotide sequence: TGTGCCAGCAGTTTCCCGGTGAACACTGAAGCTTTCTTT. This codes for CASSFPVNTEAFF.

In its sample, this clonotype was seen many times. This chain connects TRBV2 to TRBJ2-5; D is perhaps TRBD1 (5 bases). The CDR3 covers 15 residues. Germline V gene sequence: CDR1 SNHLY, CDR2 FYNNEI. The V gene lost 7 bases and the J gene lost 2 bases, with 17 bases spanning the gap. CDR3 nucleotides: TGTGCCAGCACGTTTCAGGGAACGAGGCAAGAGACCCAGTACTTC. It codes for CASTFQGTRQETQYF.

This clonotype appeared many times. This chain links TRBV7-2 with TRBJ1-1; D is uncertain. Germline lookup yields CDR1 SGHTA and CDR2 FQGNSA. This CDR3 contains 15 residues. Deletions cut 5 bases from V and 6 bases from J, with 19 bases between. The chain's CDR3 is CASSPDVGRSAEAFF. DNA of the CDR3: TGTGCCAGCAGCCCAGACGTGGGTAGGTCGGCTGAAGCTTTCTTT.

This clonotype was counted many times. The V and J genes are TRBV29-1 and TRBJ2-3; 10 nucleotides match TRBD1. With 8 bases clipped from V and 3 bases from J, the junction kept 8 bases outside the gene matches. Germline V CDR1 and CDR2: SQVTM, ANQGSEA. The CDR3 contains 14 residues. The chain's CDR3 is CSHMTGGRTDTQYF. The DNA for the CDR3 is TGCAGCCATATGACAGGGGGCAGGACAGATACGCAGTATTTT.

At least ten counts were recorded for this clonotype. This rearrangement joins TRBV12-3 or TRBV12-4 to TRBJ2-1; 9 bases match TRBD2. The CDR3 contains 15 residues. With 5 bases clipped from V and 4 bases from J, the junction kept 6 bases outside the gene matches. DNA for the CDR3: TGTGCCAGCAGTAACGCGGGGGGGCGGTACAATGAGCAGTTCTTC. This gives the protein CASSNAGGRYNEQFF.

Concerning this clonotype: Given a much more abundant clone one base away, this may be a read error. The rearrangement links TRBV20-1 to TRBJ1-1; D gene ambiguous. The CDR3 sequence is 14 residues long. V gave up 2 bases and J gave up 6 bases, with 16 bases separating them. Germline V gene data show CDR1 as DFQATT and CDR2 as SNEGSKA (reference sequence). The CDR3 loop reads CSARTEGGIPEAFF. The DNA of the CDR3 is TGCAGTGCTAGAACAGAAGGAGGGATACCTGAAGCTTTCTTT.